The sequence of this T cell receptor (beta chain) was determined in a study of blood T cell repertoires in COVID-19. The CDR3 is made up of 12 amino acids. The germline V gene encodes CDR1 LNHDA and CDR2 SQIVND (reference sequence). The V end was cut by 4 bases, the J end by 12 bases, with 13 bases between. Authors' methods: Estimated nucleated cell counts came from reference gene primer amplification. Sequenced by immunoSEQ multiplex PCR; TCRdb stores in-frame clones only, minus some. V, J and clone size derive from that table, while D and trimming were established from the DNA sequence. The sample consists of roughly 160,000 clones, about 80% of them appearing once. Participant-given clinical history determined each cohort assignment.

Sequencing was performed on PBMCs or T cells enriched from blood (not recorded which). The gene calls are TRBV19 and TRBJ2-4; D might be TRBD2 (6 bases). The TCR was taken from a woman aged 60 to 75 who had recovered from COVID-19. The CDR3 DNA reads as TGTGCCAGTAGTAAGGTCATGGGGGGTCAGTACTTC. It yields the protein CASSKVMGGQYF.